This T cell receptor beta chain is from a study of read filtering for tumor transcriptome and immune sequencing. Broader study findings: Dropping single-read clonotypes raised IR-seq and RNA-seq shared-clonotype correlation.

This clonotype was observed at least ten times. Its antigen is not identified. This library used approximately 0.4 ug RNA and molecular barcoded adaptors spanning alpha/delta and beta/gamma chains. Via MiXCR, TCRdb re-called the reads, giving one row per CDR3 protein. Found here are roughly 56,000 distinct CDR3 sequences, about 19% of them singletons; the top ten hold over 11%. The CDR3 runs to 13 residues. CDR1 is SGHTA, CDR2 FQGNSA, per germline. With 8 bases removed from V and 2 bases from J, the gap between germline ends came to 10 bases. The source of this sequence is a donor at least 40 years old with multiple myeloma. The specimen sequenced was a population of CD138-negative cells sorted from bone marrow. This sequence joins TRBV7-2 and TRBJ2-1, with a tentative D call TRBD1 (5 bases). CDR3 loop: CASSQVAYNEQFF. CDR3 sequence (DNA): TGTGCCAGCTCACAGGTGGCCTACAATGAGCAGTTCTTC.